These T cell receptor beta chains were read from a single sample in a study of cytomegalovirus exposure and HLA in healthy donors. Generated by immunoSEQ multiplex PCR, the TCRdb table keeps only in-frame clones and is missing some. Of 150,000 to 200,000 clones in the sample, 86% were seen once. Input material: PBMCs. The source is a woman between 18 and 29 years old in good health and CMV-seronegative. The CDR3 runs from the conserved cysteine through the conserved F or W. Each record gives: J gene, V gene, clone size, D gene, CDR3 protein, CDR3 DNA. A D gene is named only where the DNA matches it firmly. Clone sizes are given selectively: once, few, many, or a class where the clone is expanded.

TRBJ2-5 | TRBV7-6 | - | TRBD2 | CASSRGGVETQYF | TGTGCCAGCAGCCGGGGGGGAGTAGAGACCCAGTACTTC
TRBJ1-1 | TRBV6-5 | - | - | CASSLYRNTEAFF | TGTGCCAGCAGTTTGTACAGGAACACTGAAGCTTTCTTT
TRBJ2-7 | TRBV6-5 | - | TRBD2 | CVSSGNPYEQYF | TGTGTCAGTAGCGGGAATCCCTACGAGCAGTACTTC
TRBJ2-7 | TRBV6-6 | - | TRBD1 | CASRTGGGYEQYF | TGTGCCAGCAGGACAGGGGGCGGGTACGAGCAGTACTTC
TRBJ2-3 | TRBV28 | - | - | CASSPHSRIQYF | TGTGCCAGCAGTCCCCACTCGAGGATTCAGTATTTT
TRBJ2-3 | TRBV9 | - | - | CASSVTSTDTQYF | TGTGCCAGCAGCGTAACAAGCACAGATACGCAGTATTTT
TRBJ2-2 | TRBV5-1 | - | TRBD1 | CASSLARMDRGRGTGELFF | TGCGCCAGCAGCTTGGCCAGGATGGACAGGGGGAGAGGGACCGGGGAGCTGTTTTTT
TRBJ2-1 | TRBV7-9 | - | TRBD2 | CASSLERGGNEQFF | TGTGCCAGCAGCTTGGAGCGGGGTGGCAATGAGCAGTTCTTC
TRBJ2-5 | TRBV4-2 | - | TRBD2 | CASSQVGGLAEETQYF | TGTGCCAGCAGCCAAGTGGGAGGACTAGCGGAAGAGACCCAGTACTTC
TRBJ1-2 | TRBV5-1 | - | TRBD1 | CASSPGQSGLANYGYTF | TGCGCCAGCAGCCCGGGACAGTCGGGGTTAGCTAACTATGGCTACACCTTC
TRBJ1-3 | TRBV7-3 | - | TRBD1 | CASSPTGTGVGNTIYF | TGTGCCAGCAGCCCAACCGGGACAGGGGTAGGAAACACCATATATTTT
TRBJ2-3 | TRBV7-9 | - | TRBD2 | CASSLTSGRGTDTQYF | TGTGCCAGCAGCTTAACTAGCGGGAGAGGGACAGATACGCAGTATTTT
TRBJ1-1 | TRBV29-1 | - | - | CSVEDPGQQAFF | TGCAGCGTTGAAGACCCGGGACAACAAGCTTTCTTT
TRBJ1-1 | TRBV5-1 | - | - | CASSTGGTEAFF | TGCGCCAGCAGCACCGGTGGCACTGAAGCTTTCTTT
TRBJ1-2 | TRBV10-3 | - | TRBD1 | CAIRDRGPGYTF | TGTGCCATCAGAGACAGGGGGCCGGGCTACACCTTC
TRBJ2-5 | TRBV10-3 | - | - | CAISESPGEGLGQETQYF | TGTGCCATCAGTGAGTCCCCAGGGGAGGGGCTGGGGCAAGAGACCCAGTACTTC
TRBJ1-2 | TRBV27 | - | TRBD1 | CASSLWPGQAYGYTF | TGTGCCAGCAGTTTATGGCCGGGACAGGCCTATGGCTACACCTTC
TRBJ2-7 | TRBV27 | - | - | CASSLAGTSFYEQYF | TGTGCCAGCAGTTTAGCCGGGACTTCATTCTACGAGCAGTACTTC
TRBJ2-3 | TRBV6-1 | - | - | CASSEAFTDTQYF | TGTGCCAGCAGTGAAGCCTTCACAGATACGCAGTATTTT
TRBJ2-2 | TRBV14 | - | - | CASSPLRSRSPSGELFF | TGTGCCAGCAGCCCCCTCCGGAGTAGAAGTCCTTCCGGGGAGCTGTTTTTT
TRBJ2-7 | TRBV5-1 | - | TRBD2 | CASSSTAGGPAEQYF | TGCGCCAGCAGCTCAACAGCGGGAGGGCCAGCCGAGCAGTACTTC
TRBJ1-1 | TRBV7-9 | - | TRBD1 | CASSSWDRLNTEAFF | TGTGCCAGCAGCTCGTGGGACAGGTTGAACACTGAAGCTTTCTTT
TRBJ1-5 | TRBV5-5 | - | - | CASSLGGVEPQHF | TGTGCCAGCAGCTTGGGGGGGGTAGAGCCCCAGCATTTT
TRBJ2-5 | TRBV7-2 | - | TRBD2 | CASSLAYADTSGGAGRETQYF | TGTGCCAGCAGCTTAGCTTACGCCGATACTAGCGGGGGGGCCGGGAGAGAGACCCAGTACTTC
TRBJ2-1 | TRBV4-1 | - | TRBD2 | CASSQVPSGRSSYNEQFF | TGCGCCAGCAGCCAAGTTCCTAGCGGGCGAAGCTCCTACAATGAGCAGTTCTTC
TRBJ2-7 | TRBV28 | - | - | CASIPSGGFELGQYF | TGTGCCAGCATCCCCAGTGGGGGCTTCGAACTAGGGCAGTACTTC
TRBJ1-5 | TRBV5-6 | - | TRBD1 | CASSSFRQGGNQPQHF | TGTGCCAGCAGCTCATTCAGACAGGGCGGCAATCAGCCCCAGCATTTT
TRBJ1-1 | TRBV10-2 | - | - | CASSEGRGSEAFF | TGCGCCAGCAGTGAGGGCAGGGGTTCTGAAGCTTTCTTT
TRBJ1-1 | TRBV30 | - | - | CALSRWNTEAFF | TGTGCCTTATCCCGTTGGAACACTGAAGCTTTCTTT
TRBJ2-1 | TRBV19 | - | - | CASSMGGLVRNEQFF | TGTGCCAGTAGTATGGGTGGGCTTGTAAGGAATGAGCAGTTCTTC
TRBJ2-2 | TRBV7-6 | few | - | CASSLGLFTGELFF | TGTGCCAGCAGCTTAGGCCTATTCACCGGGGAGCTGTTTTTT
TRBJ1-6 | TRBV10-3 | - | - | CAISESNVKAAPNSPLHF | TGTGCCATCAGTGAGTCGAACGTTAAAGCGGCACCTAATTCACCCCTCCACTTT
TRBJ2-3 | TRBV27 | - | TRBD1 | CASTQGQEINTQYF | TGTGCCAGCACCCAAGGACAGGAAATTAATACGCAGTATTTT
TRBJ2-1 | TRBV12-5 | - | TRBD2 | CASAGRAGIEQFF | TGTGCTAGTGCCGGGAGGGCGGGAATTGAGCAGTTCTTC
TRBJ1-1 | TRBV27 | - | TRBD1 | CASSSKGAWAEAFF | TGTGCCAGCAGTTCCAAGGGGGCTTGGGCTGAAGCTTTCTTT
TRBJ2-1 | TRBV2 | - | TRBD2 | CASSAKLAEQFF | TGTGCCAGCAGCGCCAAACTAGCGGAGCAGTTCTTC
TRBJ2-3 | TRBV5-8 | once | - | CASSLALGTGADTQYF | TGTGCCAGCAGCTTGGCCCTTGGGACGGGAGCTGATACGCAGTATTTT
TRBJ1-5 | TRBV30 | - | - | CAWSNGVSNQPQHF | TGTGCCTGGAGTAACGGGGTTAGCAATCAGCCCCAGCATTTT
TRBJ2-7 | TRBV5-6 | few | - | CASSLVYKRYEQYF | TGTGCCAGCAGCTTGGTATACAAACGCTACGAGCAGTACTTC
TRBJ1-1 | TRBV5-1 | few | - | CASKIQGNTEAFF | TGCGCCAGCAAAATACAGGGGAACACTGAAGCTTTCTTT
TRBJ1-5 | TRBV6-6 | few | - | CASRTFREGGNQPQHF | TGTGCCAGCAGAACTTTTAGAGAGGGTGGGAATCAGCCCCAGCATTTT
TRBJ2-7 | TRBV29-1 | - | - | CSAQTVYEQYF | TGCAGCGCTCAGACAGTCTACGAGCAGTACTTC
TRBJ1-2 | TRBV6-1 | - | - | CASSEATDYGYTF | TGTGCCAGCAGTGAAGCGACAGACTATGGCTACACCTTC
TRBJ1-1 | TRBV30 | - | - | CAWSVREGRATEAFF | TGTGCCTGGAGTGTACGGGAGGGAAGGGCCACTGAAGCTTTCTTT
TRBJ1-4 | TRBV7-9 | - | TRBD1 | CASSLMGQVTEKLFF | TGTGCCAGCAGCTTAATGGGACAGGTTACTGAAAAACTGTTTTTT
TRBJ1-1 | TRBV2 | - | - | CASSVEGRDTEAFF | TGTGCCAGCAGTGTCGAGGGGAGGGACACTGAAGCTTTCTTT
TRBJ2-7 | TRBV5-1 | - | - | CASSSTGWNEQYF | TGCGCCAGCAGCTCAACAGGGTGGAACGAGCAGTACTTC
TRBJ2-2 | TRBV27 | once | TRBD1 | CASSPEGQAWSGELFF | TGTGCCAGCAGCCCCGAGGGACAGGCGTGGTCCGGGGAGCTGTTTTTT
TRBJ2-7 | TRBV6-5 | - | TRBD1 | CASSYAGTGGYEQYF | TGTGCCAGCAGTTACGCCGGGACAGGGGGCTACGAGCAGTACTTC
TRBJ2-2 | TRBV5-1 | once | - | CASSLNNARGSGELFF | TGCGCCAGCAGCTTGAACAATGCCAGGGGAAGCGGGGAGCTGTTTTTT
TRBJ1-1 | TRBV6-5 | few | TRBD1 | CASSSQGATNTEAFF | TGTGCCAGCAGTTCACAGGGGGCTACGAACACTGAAGCTTTCTTT
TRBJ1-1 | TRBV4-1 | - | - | CASSQDGFQGTEAFF | TGCGCCAGCAGCCAGGATGGGTTTCAGGGGACTGAAGCTTTCTTT